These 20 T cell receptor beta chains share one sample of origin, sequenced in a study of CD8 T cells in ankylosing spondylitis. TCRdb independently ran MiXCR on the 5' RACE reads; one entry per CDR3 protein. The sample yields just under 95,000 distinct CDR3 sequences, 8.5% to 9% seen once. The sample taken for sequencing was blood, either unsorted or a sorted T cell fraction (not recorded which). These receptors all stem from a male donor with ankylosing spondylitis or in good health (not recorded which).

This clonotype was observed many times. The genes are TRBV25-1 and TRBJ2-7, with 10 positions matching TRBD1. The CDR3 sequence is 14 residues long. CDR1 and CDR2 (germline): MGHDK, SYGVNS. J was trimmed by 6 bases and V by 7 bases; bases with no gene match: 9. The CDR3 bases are TGTGCCAGCATCACCGGGACAGGGGTCGGCGAGCAGTACTTC. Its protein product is CASITGTGVGEQYF.

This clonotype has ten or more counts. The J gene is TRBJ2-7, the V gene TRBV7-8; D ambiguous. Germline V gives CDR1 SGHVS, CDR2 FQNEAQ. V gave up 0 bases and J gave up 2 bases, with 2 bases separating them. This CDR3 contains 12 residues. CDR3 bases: TGTGCCAGCAGCTTAGCGACCTACGAGCAGTACTTC. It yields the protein CASSLATYEQYF.

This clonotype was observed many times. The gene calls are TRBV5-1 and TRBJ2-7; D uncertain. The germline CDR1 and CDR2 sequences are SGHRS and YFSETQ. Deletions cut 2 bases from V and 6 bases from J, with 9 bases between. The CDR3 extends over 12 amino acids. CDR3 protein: CASSLTRSEQYF. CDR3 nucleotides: TGCGCCAGCAGCTTAACAAGATCCGAGCAGTACTTC.

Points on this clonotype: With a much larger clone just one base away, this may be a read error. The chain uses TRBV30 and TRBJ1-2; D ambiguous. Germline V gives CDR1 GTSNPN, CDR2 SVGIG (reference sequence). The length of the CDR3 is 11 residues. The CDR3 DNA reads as TGTGTCTGGAGTGTTTCTTCCGGCTACACCTTC. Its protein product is CVWSVSSGYTF. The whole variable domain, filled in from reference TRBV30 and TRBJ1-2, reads SQTIHQWPATLVQPVGSPLSLECTVEGTSNPNLYWYRQAAGRGLQLLFYSVGIGQISSEVPQNLSASRPQDRQFILSSKKLLLSDSGFYLCVWSVSSGYTFGSGTRLTVV.

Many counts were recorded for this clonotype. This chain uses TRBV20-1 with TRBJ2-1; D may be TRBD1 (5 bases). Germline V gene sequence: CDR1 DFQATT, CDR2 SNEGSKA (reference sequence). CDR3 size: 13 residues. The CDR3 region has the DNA TGCAGACCCCCTGACAGTCGTTACAATGAGCAGTTCTTC. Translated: CRPPDSRYNEQFF.

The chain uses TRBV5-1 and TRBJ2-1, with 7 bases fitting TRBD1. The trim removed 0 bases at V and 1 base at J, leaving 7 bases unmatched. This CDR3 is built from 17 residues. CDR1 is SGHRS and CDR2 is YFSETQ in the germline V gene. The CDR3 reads CASSLAAGGFSYNEQFF. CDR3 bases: TGCGCCAGCAGCTTGGCGGCAGGGGGTTTTTCCTACAATGAGCAGTTCTTC.

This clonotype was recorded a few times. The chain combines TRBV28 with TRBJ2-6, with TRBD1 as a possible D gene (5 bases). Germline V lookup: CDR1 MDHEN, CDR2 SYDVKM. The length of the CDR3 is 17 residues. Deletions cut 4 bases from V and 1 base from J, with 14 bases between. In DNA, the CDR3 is TGTGCCAGCAGTTATCAACAGGCCACTTCTGGGGCCAACGTCCTGACTTTC. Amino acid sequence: CASSYQQATSGANVLTF.

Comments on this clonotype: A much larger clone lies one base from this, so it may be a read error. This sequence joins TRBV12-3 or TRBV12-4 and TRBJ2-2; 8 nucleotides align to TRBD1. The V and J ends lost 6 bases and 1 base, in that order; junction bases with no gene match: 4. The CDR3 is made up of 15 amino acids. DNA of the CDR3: TGTGCCAGCAGAACCGGGACAGGGAACACCGGGGAGCTGTTTTTT. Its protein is CASRTGTGNTGELFF.

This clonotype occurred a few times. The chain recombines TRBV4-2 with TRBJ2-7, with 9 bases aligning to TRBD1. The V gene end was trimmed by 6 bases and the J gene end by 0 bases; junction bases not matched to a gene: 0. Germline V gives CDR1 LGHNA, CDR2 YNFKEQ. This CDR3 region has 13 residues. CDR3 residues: CASRQGASYEQYF. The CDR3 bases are TGTGCCAGCAGACAGGGGGCCTCCTACGAGCAGTACTTC.

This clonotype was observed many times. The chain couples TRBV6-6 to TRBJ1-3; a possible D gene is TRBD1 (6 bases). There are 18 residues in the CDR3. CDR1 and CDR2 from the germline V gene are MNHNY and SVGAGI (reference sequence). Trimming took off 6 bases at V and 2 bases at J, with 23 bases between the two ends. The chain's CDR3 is CASSRPNLTGGTGNTIYF. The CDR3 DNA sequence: TGTGCCAGCAGCCGACCCAACTTGACAGGAGGCACTGGAAACACCATATATTTT.

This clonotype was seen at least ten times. The CDR3 is CASSQTWDPYNEQFF. The CDR3 DNA sequence: TGTGCCAGCAGCCAAACATGGGACCCCTACAATGAGCAGTTCTTC. The chain joins TRBV4-2 to TRBJ2-1; D might be TRBD1 or TRBD2, each matching 5 bases. V lost 2 bases and J 2 bases, leaving 10 bases between the germline ends. The CDR3 sequence is 15 residues long. The germline V gene encodes CDR1 LGHNA and CDR2 YNFKEQ.

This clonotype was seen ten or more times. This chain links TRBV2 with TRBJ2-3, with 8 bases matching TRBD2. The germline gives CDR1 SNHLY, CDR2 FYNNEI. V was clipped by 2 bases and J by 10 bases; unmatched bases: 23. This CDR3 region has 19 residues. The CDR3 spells CASSELFPGGAGVRAAQYF. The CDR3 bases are TGTGCCAGCAGTGAATTATTCCCGGGAGGGGCAGGGGTGAGGGCAGCGCAGTATTTT.

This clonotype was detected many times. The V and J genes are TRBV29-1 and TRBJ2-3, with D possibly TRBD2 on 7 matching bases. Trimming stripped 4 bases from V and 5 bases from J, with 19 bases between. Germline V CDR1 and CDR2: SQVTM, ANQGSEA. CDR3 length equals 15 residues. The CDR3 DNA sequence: TGCAGCGTTGTTGGGGGGGACACGGCCGGAGATACGCAGTATTTT. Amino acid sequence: CSVVGGDTAGDTQYF.

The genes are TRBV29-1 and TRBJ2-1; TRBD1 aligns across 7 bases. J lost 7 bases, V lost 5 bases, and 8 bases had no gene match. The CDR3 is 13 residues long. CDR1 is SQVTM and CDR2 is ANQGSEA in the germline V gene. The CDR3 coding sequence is TGCAGCGTTCCGTTACAGGGGCCGAATGAGCAGTTCTTC. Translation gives CSVPLQGPNEQFF.

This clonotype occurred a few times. CDR3 nucleotide sequence: TGTGCCTGGAACGGCGGGGAAGGAGAGCAGTACTTC. Translation: CAWNGGEGEQYF. V and J are TRBV30 and TRBJ2-7, with a tentative D call TRBD2 (6 bases). This CDR3 is built from 12 residues. Germline V gene sequence: CDR1 GTSNPN, CDR2 SVGIG (reference sequence). V shed 4 bases and J shed 7 bases, with 14 bases lying between them.

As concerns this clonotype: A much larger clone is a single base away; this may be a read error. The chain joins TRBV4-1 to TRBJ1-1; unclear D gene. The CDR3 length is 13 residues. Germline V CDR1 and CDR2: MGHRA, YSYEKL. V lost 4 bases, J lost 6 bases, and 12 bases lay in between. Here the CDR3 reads CASSPRPRAEAFF. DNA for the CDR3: TGCGCCAGCAGCCCTCGACCGCGGGCTGAAGCTTTCTTT.

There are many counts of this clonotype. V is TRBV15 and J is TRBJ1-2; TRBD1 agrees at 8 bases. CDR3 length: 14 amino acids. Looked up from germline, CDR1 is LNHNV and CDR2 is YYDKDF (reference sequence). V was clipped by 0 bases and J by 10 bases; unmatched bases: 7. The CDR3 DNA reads TGTGCCACCAGCAGAGAAGGACAGGGTAGCGTCTACACCTTC. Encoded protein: CATSREGQGSVYTF.

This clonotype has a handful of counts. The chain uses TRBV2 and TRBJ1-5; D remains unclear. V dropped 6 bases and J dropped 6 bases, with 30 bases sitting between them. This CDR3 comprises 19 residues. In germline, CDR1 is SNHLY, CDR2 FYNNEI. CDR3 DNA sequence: TGTGCCAGCAGAGATGCCCCCAAGCCCCCGGGGTATAGGAGTCAGCCCCAGCATTTT. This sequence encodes CASRDAPKPPGYRSQPQHF.

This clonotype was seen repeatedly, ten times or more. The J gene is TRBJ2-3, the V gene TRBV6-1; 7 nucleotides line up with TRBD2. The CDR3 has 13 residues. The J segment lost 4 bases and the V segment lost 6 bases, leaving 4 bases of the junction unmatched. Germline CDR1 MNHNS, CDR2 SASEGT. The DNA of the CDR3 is TGTGCCAGCAGCCCCGGGGGGTCAGATACGCAGTATTTT. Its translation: CASSPGGSDTQYF.

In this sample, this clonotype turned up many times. This CDR3 reads CASSLQDVLTF. The CDR3 coding sequence is TGTGCCAGCAGCTTGCAGGACGTCCTGACTTTC. This chain joins TRBV11-1 and TRBJ2-6; D gene uncertain. V lost 3 bases to trimming and J lost 11 bases, with 5 bases between them. The CDR3 spans 11 residues. Germline-derived CDR1 and CDR2 are SGHAT and FQDESV (reference sequence). Based on the CDR3 plus reference TRBV11-1 and TRBJ2-6, the full variable domain is EAEVAQSPRYKITEKSQAVAFWCDPISGHATLYWYRQILGQGPELLVQFQDESVVDDSQLPKDRFSAERLKGVDSTLKIQPAELGDSAMYLCASSLQDVLTFGAGSRLTVL.